Listed here is a single TCR beta chain. These data originate in a study of blood T cell repertoires in COVID-19. The overall study: Samples taken during acute and convalescent COVID-19 were collected in the United States, Italy and Spain.

With V trimmed by 1 base and J by 6 bases, 19 bases remained unmatched. The CDR3 sequence is 20 residues long. Germline V gene lookup returns CDR1 LGHNA and CDR2 YNFKEQ. Using immunoSEQ multiplex PCR, the repertoire was profiled, and TCRdb retains in-frame clones only, with some absent. The sample lists about 160,000 clones, approximately 85% occurring once. The sequence came from a man aged 35 to 55 who had recovered from COVID-19. The V gene is TRBV4-2, the J gene TRBJ2-2; 8 positions agree with TRBD2. Sequences were obtained from peripheral blood. CDR3 in amino acids: CASSQVKGGGTFSFAGELFF. The CDR3 coding sequence is TGTGCCAGCAGCCAAGTTAAGGGCGGGGGGACATTCTCCTTCGCCGGGGAGCTGTTTTTT.